This entry is about one TCR beta chain. Its antigen is undetermined. These data originate in a study of T cell responses to AZD1222 COVID-19 vaccine. General study results and limits: Clonal diversity was possibly underestimated; the donors were predominantly white British and more often female.

Measured with immunoSEQ multiplex PCR; TCRdb has only the in-frame clones, and not every one. Among under 150,000 clones listed, about 90% were seen once. The source material was peripheral blood, sampled 28 days after the second AZD1222 dose. This receptor was obtained from an adult who received the AZD1222 COVID-19 vaccine.

The CDR3 loop reads CASIQGRDYEQYF. In DNA form, the CDR3 reads TGTGCCAGCATCCAAGGCAGGGACTACGAGCAGTACTTC. The chain links TRBV2 to TRBJ2-7, with D possibly matching TRBD1 (5 bases). The germline V and J ends were trimmed by 7 bases and 3 bases, with 13 bases remaining between them. CDR3 length: 13 residues. The V gene's germline CDR1 is SNHLY and CDR2 FYNNEI.